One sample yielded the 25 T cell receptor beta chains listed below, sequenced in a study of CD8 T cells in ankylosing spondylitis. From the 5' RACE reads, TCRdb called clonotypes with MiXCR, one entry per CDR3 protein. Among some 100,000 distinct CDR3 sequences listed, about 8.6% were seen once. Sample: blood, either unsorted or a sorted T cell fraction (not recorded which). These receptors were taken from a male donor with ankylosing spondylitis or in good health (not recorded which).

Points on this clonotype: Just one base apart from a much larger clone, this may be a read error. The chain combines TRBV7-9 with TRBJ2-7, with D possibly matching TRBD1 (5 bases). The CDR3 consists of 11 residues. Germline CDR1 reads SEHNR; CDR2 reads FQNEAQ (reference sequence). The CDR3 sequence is CTTQGSYEQYF. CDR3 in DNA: TGTACCACCCAGGGCTCGTACGAGCAGTACTTC. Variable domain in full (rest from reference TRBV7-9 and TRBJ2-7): DTGVSQNPRHKITKRGQNVTFRCDPISEHNRLYWYRQTLGQGPEFLTYFQNEAQLEKSRLLSDRFSAERPKGSFSTLEIQRTEQGDSAMYLCTTQGSYEQYFGPGTRLTVT.

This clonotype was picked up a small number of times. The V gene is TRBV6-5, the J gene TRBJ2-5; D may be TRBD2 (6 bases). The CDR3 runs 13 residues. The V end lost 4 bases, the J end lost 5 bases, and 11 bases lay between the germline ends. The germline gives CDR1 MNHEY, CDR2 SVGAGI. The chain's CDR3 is CASSSPSVETQYF. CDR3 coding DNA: TGTGCCAGCAGTTCCCCTAGCGTGGAGACCCAGTACTTC.

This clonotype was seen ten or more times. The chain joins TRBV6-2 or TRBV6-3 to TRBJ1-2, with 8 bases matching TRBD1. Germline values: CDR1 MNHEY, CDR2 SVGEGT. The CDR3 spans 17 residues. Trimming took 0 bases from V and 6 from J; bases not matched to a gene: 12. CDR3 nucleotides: TGTGCCAGCAGTTACTCGAATTCTTACGGACAGGGCGATGGCTACACCTTC. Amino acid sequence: CASSYSNSYGQGDGYTF.

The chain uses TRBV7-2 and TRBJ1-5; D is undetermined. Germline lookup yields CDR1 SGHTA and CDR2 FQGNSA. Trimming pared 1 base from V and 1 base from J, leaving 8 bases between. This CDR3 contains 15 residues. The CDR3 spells CASSLGGWSNQPQHF. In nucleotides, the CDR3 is TGTGCCAGCAGCTTAGGAGGATGGAGCAATCAGCCCCAGCATTTT.

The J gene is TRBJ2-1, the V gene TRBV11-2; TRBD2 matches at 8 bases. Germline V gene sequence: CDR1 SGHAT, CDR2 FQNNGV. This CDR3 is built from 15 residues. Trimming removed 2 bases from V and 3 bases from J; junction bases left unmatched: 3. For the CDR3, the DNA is TGTGCCAGCAGCTTACGGGAGGGCCGCTACAATGAGCAGTTCTTC. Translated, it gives CASSLREGRYNEQFF.

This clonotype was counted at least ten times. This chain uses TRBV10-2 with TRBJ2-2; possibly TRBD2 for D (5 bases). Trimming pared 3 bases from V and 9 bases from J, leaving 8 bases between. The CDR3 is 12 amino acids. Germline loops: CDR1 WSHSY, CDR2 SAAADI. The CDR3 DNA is TGCGCCAGCAGTGACGGGAACCGGGAGCTGTTTTTT. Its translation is CASSDGNRELFF.

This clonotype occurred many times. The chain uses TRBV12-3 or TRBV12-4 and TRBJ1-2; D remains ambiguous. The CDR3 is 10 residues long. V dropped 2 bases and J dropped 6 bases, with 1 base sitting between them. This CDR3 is CASSLNGYTF. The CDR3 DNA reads TGTGCCAGCAGTTTAAATGGCTACACCTTC.

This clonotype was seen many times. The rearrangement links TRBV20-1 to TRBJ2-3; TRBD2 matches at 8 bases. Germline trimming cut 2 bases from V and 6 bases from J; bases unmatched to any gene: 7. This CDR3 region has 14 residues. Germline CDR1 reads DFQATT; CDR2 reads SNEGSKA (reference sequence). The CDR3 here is CSARSLTGGDTQYF. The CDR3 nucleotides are TGCAGTGCTAGATCCCTCACGGGGGGGGATACGCAGTATTTT.

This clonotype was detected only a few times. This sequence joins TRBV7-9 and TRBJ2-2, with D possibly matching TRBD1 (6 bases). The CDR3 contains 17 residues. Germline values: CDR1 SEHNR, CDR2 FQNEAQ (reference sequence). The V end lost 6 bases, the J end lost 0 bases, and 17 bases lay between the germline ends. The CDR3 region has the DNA TGTGCCAGCAGACCAACTGGCAGGGGTTCGAACACCGGGGAGCTGTTTTTT. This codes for CASRPTGRGSNTGELFF.

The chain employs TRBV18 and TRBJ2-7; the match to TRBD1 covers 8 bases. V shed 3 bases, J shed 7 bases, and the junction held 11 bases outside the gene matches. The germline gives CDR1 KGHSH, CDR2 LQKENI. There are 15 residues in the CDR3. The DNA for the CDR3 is TGTGCCAGCTCACCCTTGACAGGGGCTAAGGCAGAGCAGTACTTC. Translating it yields CASSPLTGAKAEQYF.

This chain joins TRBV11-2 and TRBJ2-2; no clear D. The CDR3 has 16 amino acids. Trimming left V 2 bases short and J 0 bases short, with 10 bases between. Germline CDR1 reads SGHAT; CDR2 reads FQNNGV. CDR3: CASSLTGYANTGELFF. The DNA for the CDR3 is TGTGCCAGCAGCTTAACCGGGTACGCGAACACCGGGGAGCTGTTTTTT.

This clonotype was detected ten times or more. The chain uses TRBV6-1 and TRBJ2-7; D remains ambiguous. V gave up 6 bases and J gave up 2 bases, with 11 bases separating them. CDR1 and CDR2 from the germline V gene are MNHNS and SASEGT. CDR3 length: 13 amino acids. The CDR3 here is CASRRRATYEQYF. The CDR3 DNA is TGTGCCAGCAGGAGACGGGCGACCTACGAGCAGTACTTC.

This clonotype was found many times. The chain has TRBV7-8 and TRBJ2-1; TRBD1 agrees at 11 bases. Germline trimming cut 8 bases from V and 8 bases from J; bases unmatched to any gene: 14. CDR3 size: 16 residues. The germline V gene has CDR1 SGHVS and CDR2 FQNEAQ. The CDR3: CASLFVGQGAIDEQFF. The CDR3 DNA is TGTGCCAGCCTCTTTGTAGGACAGGGGGCTATAGATGAGCAGTTCTTC. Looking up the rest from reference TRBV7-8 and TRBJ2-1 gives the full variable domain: GAGVSQSPRYKVAKRGQDVALRCDPISGHVSLFWYQQALGQGPEFLTYFQNEAQLDKSGLPSDRFFAERPEGSVSTLKIQRTQQEDSAVYLCASLFVGQGAIDEQFFGPGTRLTVL.

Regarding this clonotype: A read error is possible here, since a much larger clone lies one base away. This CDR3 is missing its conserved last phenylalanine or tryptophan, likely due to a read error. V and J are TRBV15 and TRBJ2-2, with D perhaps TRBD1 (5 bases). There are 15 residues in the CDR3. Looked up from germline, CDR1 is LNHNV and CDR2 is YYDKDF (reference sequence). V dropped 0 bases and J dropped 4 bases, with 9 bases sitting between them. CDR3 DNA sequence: TGTGCCACCAGCAGAGAAGTGACAGTCACCGGGGAGCTGTTTTCT. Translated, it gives CATSREVTVTGELFS.

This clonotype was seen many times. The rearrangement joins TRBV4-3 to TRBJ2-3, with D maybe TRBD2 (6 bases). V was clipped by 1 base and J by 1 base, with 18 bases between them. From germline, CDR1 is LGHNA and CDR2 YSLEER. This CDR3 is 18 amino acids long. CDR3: CASSQALGLQDGTDTQYF. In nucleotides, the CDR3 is TGCGCCAGCAGCCAAGCCTTGGGACTGCAGGATGGCACAGATACGCAGTATTTT.

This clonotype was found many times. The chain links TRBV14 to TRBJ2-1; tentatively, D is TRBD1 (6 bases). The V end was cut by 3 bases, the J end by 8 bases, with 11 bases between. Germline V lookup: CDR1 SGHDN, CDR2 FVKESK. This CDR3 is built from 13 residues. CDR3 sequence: CASSQGAWDEQFF. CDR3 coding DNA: TGTGCCAGCAGCCAGGGGGCGTGGGATGAGCAGTTCTTC. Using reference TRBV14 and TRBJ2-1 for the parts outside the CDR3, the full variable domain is EAGVTQFPSHSVIEKGQTVTLRCDPISGHDNLYWYRRVMGKEIKFLLHFVKESKQDESGMPNNRFLAERTGGTYSTLKVQPAELEDSGVYFCASSQGAWDEQFFGPGTRLTVL.

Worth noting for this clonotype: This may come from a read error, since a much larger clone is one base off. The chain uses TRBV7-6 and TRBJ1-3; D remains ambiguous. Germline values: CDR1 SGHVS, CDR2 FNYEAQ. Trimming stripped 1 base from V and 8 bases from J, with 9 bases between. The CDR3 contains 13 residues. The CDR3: CASSLDGRDTIYF. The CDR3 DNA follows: TGTGCCAGCAGCTTAGACGGCCGGGACACCATATATTTT.

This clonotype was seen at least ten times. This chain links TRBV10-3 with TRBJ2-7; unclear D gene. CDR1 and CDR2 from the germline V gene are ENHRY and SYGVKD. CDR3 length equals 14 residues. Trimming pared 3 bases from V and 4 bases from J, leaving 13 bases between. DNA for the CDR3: TGTGCCATCAGTGATGGCTCACGCCCGTACGAGCAGTACTTC. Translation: CAISDGSRPYEQYF.

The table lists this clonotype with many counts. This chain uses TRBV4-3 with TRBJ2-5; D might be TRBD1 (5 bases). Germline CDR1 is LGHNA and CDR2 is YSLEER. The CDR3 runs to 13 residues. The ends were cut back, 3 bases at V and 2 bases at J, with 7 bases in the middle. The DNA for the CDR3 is TGCGCCAGCAGCCACACAGGTCAAGAGACCCAGTACTTC. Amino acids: CASSHTGQETQYF.

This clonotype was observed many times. This CDR3 reads CASSQREGRRFF. The CDR3 region has the DNA TGTGCCAGCAGCCAAAGGGAAGGGAGGAGGTTCTTC. The genes are TRBV3-1 and TRBJ2-1; D is possibly TRBD2 (6 bases). V dropped 2 bases and J dropped 15 bases, with 14 bases sitting between them. Germline-derived CDR1 and CDR2 are LGHDT and YNNKEL (reference sequence). This CDR3 region has 12 residues.

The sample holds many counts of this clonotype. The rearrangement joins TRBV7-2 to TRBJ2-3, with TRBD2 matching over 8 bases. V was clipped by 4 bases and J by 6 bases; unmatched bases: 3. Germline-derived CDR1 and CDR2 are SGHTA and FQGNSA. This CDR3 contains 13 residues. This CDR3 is CASSSLAGDTQYF. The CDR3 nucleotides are TGTGCCAGCAGCTCGCTAGCGGGTGATACGCAGTATTTT.

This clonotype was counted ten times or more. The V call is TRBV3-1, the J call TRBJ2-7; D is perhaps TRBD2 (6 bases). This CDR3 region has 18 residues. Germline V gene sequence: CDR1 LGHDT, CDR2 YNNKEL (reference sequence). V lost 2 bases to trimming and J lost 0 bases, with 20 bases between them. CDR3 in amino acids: CASSQPPGVGGLSYEQYF. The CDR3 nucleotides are TGTGCCAGCAGCCAACCCCCGGGGGTCGGGGGACTCTCCTACGAGCAGTACTTC.

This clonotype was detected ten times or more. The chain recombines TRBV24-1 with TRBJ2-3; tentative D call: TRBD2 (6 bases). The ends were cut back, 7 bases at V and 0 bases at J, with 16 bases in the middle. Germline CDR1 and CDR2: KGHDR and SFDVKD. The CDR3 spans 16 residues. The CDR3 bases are TGTGCCACCAGCGTGGGACTCTCTACTAGCACAGATACGCAGTATTTT. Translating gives CATSVGLSTSTDTQYF.

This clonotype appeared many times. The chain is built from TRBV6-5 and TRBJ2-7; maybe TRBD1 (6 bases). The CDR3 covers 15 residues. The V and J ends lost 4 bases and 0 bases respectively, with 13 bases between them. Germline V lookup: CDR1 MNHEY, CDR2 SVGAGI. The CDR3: CASSSPGHNSYEQYF. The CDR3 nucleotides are TGTGCCAGCAGTTCCCCGGGACATAACTCCTACGAGCAGTACTTC.

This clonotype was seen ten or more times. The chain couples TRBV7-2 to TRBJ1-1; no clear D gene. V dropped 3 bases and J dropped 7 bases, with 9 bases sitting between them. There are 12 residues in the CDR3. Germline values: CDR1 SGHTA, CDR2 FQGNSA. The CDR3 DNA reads TGTGCCAGCAGCTTCACGGGGATTGAAGCTTTCTTT. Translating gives CASSFTGIEAFF.